The 17 T cell receptor beta chains listed next were all sequenced from one sample in a study of T cells after yellow fever vaccination. TCRdb re-derived calls from the 5' RACE reads in MiXCR, one entry per CDR3 protein. The sample lists under 550,000 distinct CDR3 sequences; 20% to 25% were seen once. Sequenced material: PBMCs, taken less than 25 days after the first yellow fever vaccination. Every receptor here comes from a man younger than 35 who received the YFV17D yellow fever vaccine.

This clonotype was observed a handful of times. The V call is TRBV12-3 or TRBV12-4, the J call TRBJ1-1, with D possibly TRBD1 on 5 matching bases. V lost 5 bases and J 8 bases, leaving 24 bases between the germline ends. There are 16 residues in the CDR3. The DNA for the CDR3 is TGTGCCAGCAGTCGTGGGGGGAATCCCACTAACCCCGAAGCTTTCTTT. This codes for CASSRGGNPTNPEAFF.

V and J are TRBV6-2 or TRBV6-3 and TRBJ2-7; a possible D gene is TRBD1 (5 bases). Germline CDR1 is MNHEY and CDR2 is SVGEGT. This CDR3 is built from 13 residues. V was shortened by 6 bases and J by 2 bases, with 11 bases between the two germline ends. CDR3 region: CASSPQGTYEQYV. The CDR3 bases are TGTGCCAGCAGCCCTCAGGGCACCTACGAGCAGTACGTC.

The V and J genes are TRBV4-3 and TRBJ2-5, with TRBD1 matching over 8 bases. V trimming: 1 base; J trimming: 6 bases; junction bases outside the gene matches: 1. The CDR3 has 13 residues. Germline loops: CDR1 LGHNA, CDR2 YSLEER. The CDR3 nucleotides read TGCGCCAGCAGCCAAGGACAGGGGCAGACCCAGTACTTC. Protein: CASSQGQGQTQYF.

The gene calls are TRBV10-3 and TRBJ1-4, with no clear D. Germline V lookup: CDR1 ENHRY, CDR2 SYGVKD. The CDR3 loop spans 14 amino acids. V shed 10 bases and J shed 7 bases, with 19 bases lying between them. CDR3 sequence (DNA): TGTGCCACCCGTGCGGTCCCAGGTGGTGAAAAACTGTTTTTT. Amino acids: CATRAVPGGEKLFF.

The chain employs TRBV4-1 and TRBJ1-1; D uncertain. Germline V gene lookup returns CDR1 MGHRA and CDR2 YSYEKL. The CDR3 consists of 14 residues. V dropped 4 bases and J dropped 2 bases, with 11 bases sitting between them. The CDR3 nucleotides are TGCGCCAGCAGCCTCCAGCCGGGAAACACTGAAGCTTTCTTT. Its protein product is CASSLQPGNTEAFF.

A few counts support this clonotype. The chain links TRBV7-9 to TRBJ1-5; D unclear. Trimming left V 5 bases short and J 7 bases short, with 12 bases between. The CDR3 extends over 13 amino acids. Germline V gene lookup returns CDR1 SEHNR and CDR2 FQNEAQ (reference sequence). The CDR3 loop is CASSPQSGQPQHF. The CDR3 nucleotides are TGTGCCAGCAGCCCCCAATCCGGGCAGCCCCAGCATTTT. Supplemented by reference TRBV7-9 and TRBJ1-5, the full variable domain reads DTGVSQNPRHKITKRGQNVTFRCDPISEHNRLYWYRQTLGQGPEFLTYFQNEAQLEKSRLLSDRFSAERPKGSFSTLEIQRTEQGDSAMYLCASSPQSGQPQHFGDGTRLSIL.

This clonotype appeared a few times. V usage is TRBV20-1 and J usage is TRBJ2-3; D remains ambiguous. This CDR3 comprises 13 residues. Germline CDR1 is DFQATT and CDR2 is SNEGSKA (reference sequence). The DNA of the CDR3 is TGCACCCTCCTCCACGAGAGCACAGATACGCAGTATTTT. The encoded protein is CTLLHESTDTQYF.

This clonotype was detected a few times. The V call is TRBV19, the J call TRBJ2-1; D is unclear. The CDR3 consists of 14 residues. CDR1 is LNHDA, CDR2 SQIVND, per germline (reference sequence). The ends were cut back, 7 bases at V and 0 bases at J, with 10 bases in the middle. The CDR3 DNA is TGTGCCAGTACTAAGTTAAACTCCTACAATGAGCAGTTCTTC. Its translation: CASTKLNSYNEQFF. Combining the CDR3 with reference TRBV19 and TRBJ2-1 gives the whole variable domain DGGITQSPKYLFRKEGQNVTLSCEQNLNHDAMYWYRQDPGQGLRLIYYSQIVNDFQKGDIAEGYSVSREKKESFPLTVTSAQKNPTAFYLCASTKLNSYNEQFFGPGTRLTVL.

V gene TRBV5-1 combines with J gene TRBJ2-4, with 10 positions matching TRBD2. CDR3 length equals 17 residues. From germline, CDR1 is SGHRS and CDR2 YFSETQ. Trimming took 4 bases from V and 2 from J; bases not matched to a gene: 9. CDR3 protein: CASSLSGGLPPKNIQYF. The DNA of the CDR3 is TGCGCCAGCAGCCTTAGCGGGGGGCTCCCCCCCAAAAACATTCAGTACTTC.

There are many counts of this clonotype. The J gene is TRBJ2-3, the V gene TRBV7-3; D not certain. The germline CDR1 and CDR2 sequences are SGHTA and FQGTGA. The CDR3 is 16 residues long. V was pared by 5 bases and J by 6 bases, with 21 bases between. The CDR3 region is CASSEPFGPERDTQYF. The CDR3 DNA reads TGTGCCAGCAGCGAACCGTTCGGGCCAGAACGGGATACGCAGTATTTT.

This clonotype was seen a handful of times. This chain joins TRBV20-1 and TRBJ2-3; 12 bases align to TRBD2. This CDR3 has 15 residues. V lost 5 bases to trimming and J lost 5 bases; unmatched junction nucleotides: 8. Germline CDR1 and CDR2: DFQATT and SNEGSKA (reference sequence). The CDR3 sequence: CSASDGGLAGDTQYF. CDR3 DNA: TGCAGTGCTTCCGACGGGGGACTAGCGGGAGATACGCAGTATTTT.

This clonotype has only a few counts. This rearrangement joins TRBV2 to TRBJ1-4; TRBD1 might be the D (5 bases). The CDR3 is 14 amino acids. Trimming left V 4 bases short and J 8 bases short, with 14 bases between. Germline values: CDR1 SNHLY, CDR2 FYNNEI. The CDR3 region has the DNA TGTGCCAGCAGTGGTCGGCAGGGCGGAGAAAAACTGTTTTTT. Translated, it gives CASSGRQGGEKLFF.

The chain has TRBV5-1 and TRBJ2-6; D unclear. Germline V gene data show CDR1 as SGHRS and CDR2 as YFSETQ. With 5 bases removed from V and 1 base from J, the gap between germline ends came to 7 bases. The CDR3 sequence is 14 residues long. The CDR3 DNA reads TGCGCCAGCAGACTGCCATCTGGGGCCAACGTCCTGACTTTC. This codes for CASRLPSGANVLTF.

The V gene is TRBV7-9, the J gene TRBJ2-1; 10 bases map to TRBD2. J was trimmed by 5 bases and V by 3 bases; bases with no gene match: 10. The CDR3 runs 17 residues. Per germline, CDR1 SEHNR and CDR2 FQNEAQ (reference sequence). CDR3 sequence (DNA): TGTGCCAGCAGCTTCCGTCTTAGCGGGGGGAGGGACAATGAGCAGTTCTTC. Its translation: CASSFRLSGGRDNEQFF.

The chain couples TRBV5-1 to TRBJ2-6; D ambiguous. The CDR3 has 16 residues. V was clipped by 2 bases and J by 0 bases, with 9 bases between them. Germline loops: CDR1 SGHRS, CDR2 YFSETQ. The CDR3 is CASSLSPFSGANVLTF. The CDR3 region has the DNA TGCGCCAGCAGCTTAAGTCCTTTCTCTGGGGCCAACGTCCTGACTTTC.

This clonotype was recorded a few times. V and J are TRBV4-1 and TRBJ2-3; TRBD2 matches at 9 bases. The CDR3 loop spans 17 amino acids. Unmatched junction bases numbered 7, after V lost 0 bases and J lost 3 bases. CDR1 MGHRA and CDR2 YSYEKL come from the germline V gene. The CDR3 DNA sequence: TGCGCCAGCAGCCAAGATCAGAAGCGGGGGGTAACAGATACGCAGTATTTT. Its protein product is CASSQDQKRGVTDTQYF.

The table lists this clonotype with a few counts. The J gene is TRBJ2-1, the V gene TRBV20-1; D perhaps matches TRBD2 (6 bases). CDR1 is DFQATT and CDR2 is SNEGSKA in the germline V gene (reference sequence). The CDR3 extends over 15 amino acids. Trimming left V 3 bases short and J 0 bases short, with 12 bases between. Written as DNA, the CDR3 is TGCAGTGCTAGGCCAAGACTAGTCTCCTACAATGAGCAGTTCTTC. Its protein is CSARPRLVSYNEQFF.